The 17 T cell receptor beta chains below all came from one sample that was sequenced in a study of T-cell memory formation after mild COVID-19. TCRdb called the 5' RACE reads again in MiXCR, with one record for every CDR3 protein. This table has hundreds of thousands of distinct CDR3 sequences, around 30% appearing once. The sample comprised PBMCs or a T cell subset sorted from them (not recorded which). The source of these receptors is an adult woman who had mild COVID-19 (a few samples of this study predate the infection). Cell type and time point are not known.

The chain uses TRBV5-6 and TRBJ2-7, with a weak D call TRBD1 (6 bases). V lost 4 bases, J lost 4 bases, and 15 bases lay in between. The germline gives CDR1 SGHDT, CDR2 YYEEEE. The CDR3 runs 14 residues. CDR3 region: CASSRDRIDYEQYF. For the CDR3, the DNA is TGTGCCAGCAGCCGTGACAGGATCGATTACGAGCAGTACTTC.

By proportion, this clonotype is medium-sized (0.01 to 0.1%). The chain joins TRBV27 to TRBJ2-2; 10 bases align to TRBD2. This CDR3 is 15 amino acids long. Germline V gene data show CDR1 as MNHEY and CDR2 as SMNVEV (reference sequence). Losses at the gene ends were 7 bases for V and 5 bases for J; bases not matched to a gene: 7. CDR3 nucleotide sequence: TGTGCCAGCAAAATGACTAGCGGGTTAACCGGGGAGCTGTTTTTT. This sequence encodes CASKMTSGLTGELFF.

The chain has TRBV7-9 and TRBJ1-1, with D maybe TRBD1 (6 bases). Germline values: CDR1 SEHNR, CDR2 FQNEAQ (reference sequence). This CDR3 has 17 amino acids. The V gene lost 2 bases and the J gene lost 3 bases, with 19 bases spanning the gap. CDR3 residues: CASSLKRGGGSDTEAFF. The CDR3, as DNA: TGTGCCAGCAGCTTAAAACGAGGAGGGGGTAGCGACACTGAAGCTTTCTTT.

Only a few counts were recorded for this clonotype. The chain is built from TRBV3-1 and TRBJ2-5; D call uncertain. The CDR3 is 13 residues long. Germline V gene lookup returns CDR1 LGHDT and CDR2 YNNKEL (reference sequence). Trimming cost V 4 bases and J 7 bases, with 13 bases left between them. The CDR3, as DNA: TGTGCCAGCAGCCGAGCGCTGGGGTCGACCCAGTACTTC. Amino acid sequence: CASSRALGSTQYF.

The rearrangement links TRBV7-8 to TRBJ2-3; 8 positions agree with TRBD1. CDR3 length: 14 amino acids. In germline, CDR1 is SGHVS, CDR2 FQNEAQ. V was clipped by 7 bases and J by 7 bases; unmatched bases: 10. The CDR3 sequence is CASTLRGLSNTQYF. In nucleotides, the CDR3 is TGTGCCAGCACCCTCAGGGGGCTAAGCAATACGCAGTATTTT. The variable domain in full, with the rest retrieved from reference TRBV7-8 and TRBJ2-3, is GAGVSQSPRYKVAKRGQDVALRCDPISGHVSLFWYQQALGQGPEFLTYFQNEAQLDKSGLPSDRFFAERPEGSVSTLKIQRTQQEDSAVYLCASTLRGLSNTQYFGPGTRLTVL.

The J gene is TRBJ2-5, the V gene TRBV5-1; D unresolved. Germline V gene lookup returns CDR1 SGHRS and CDR2 YFSETQ. Trimming removed 5 bases from V and 2 bases from J, with 16 bases in between. The CDR3 sequence is 15 residues long. The CDR3 bases are TGCGCCAGCAGTTTGCTCTTCGGACCTCAAGAGACCCAGTACTTC. Protein: CASSLLFGPQETQYF.

V is TRBV5-1 and J is TRBJ2-7; 12 nucleotides match TRBD2. The V gene's germline CDR1 is SGHRS and CDR2 YFSETQ. The CDR3 extends over 15 amino acids. The J segment lost 4 bases and the V segment lost 3 bases, leaving 5 bases of the junction unmatched. The CDR3 bases are TGCGCCAGCAGCTCTAGCGGGGGGGCCGTGTACGAGCAGTACTTC. Translation: CASSSSGGAVYEQYF. Using reference TRBV5-1 and TRBJ2-7 for the parts outside the CDR3, the full variable domain is KAGVTQTPRYLIKTRGQQVTLSCSPISGHRSVSWYQQTPGQGLQFLFEYFSETQRNKGNFPGRFSGRQFSNSRSEMNVSTLELGDSALYLCASSSSGGAVYEQYFGPGTRLTVT.

The chain has TRBV12-3 or TRBV12-4 and TRBJ1-4; TRBD1 agrees at 9 bases. With 3 bases clipped from V and 7 bases from J, the junction kept 6 bases outside the gene matches. The CDR3 spans 15 residues. CDR3 coding DNA: TGTGCCAGCAGTTTCGGGGGACAGGGAAGTGAAAAACTGTTTTTT. Protein: CASSFGGQGSEKLFF.

In DNA form, the CDR3 reads TGCAGCGTAAGCGAGGGATTCGGACAGCCCCAGCATTTT. It translates to CSVSEGFGQPQHF. This chain joins TRBV29-1 and TRBJ1-5, with D unresolved. The germline V gene has CDR1 SQVTM and CDR2 ANQGSEA. The CDR3 contains 13 residues. Trimming removed 6 bases at V and 7 bases at J, with 16 bases between.

The chain links TRBV25-1 to TRBJ2-5; D call uncertain. The CDR3 totals 14 residues. V shed 1 base and J shed 4 bases, with 10 bases lying between them. Germline V gene lookup returns CDR1 MGHDK and CDR2 SYGVNS. CDR3 DNA: TGTGCCAGCAGTGAATGGGTGGGAAGAGAGACCCAGTACTTC. Translated, it gives CASSEWVGRETQYF.

This clonotype was detected only a few times. J is TRBJ2-5 and V is TRBV12-3 or TRBV12-4, with D hard to call. V was pared by 6 bases and J by 1 base, with 12 bases between. This CDR3 comprises 14 residues. The CDR3 loop is CASSGRRFQETQYF. The CDR3 DNA reads as TGTGCCAGCAGCGGACGGCGCTTCCAAGAGACCCAGTACTTC.

This rearrangement joins TRBV4-3 to TRBJ2-3, with TRBD2 identical over 7 bases. CDR1 and CDR2 from the germline V gene are LGHNA and YSLEER. The CDR3 is 16 amino acids. The V gene end was trimmed by 4 bases and the J gene end by 0 bases; junction bases not matched to a gene: 7. The CDR3 DNA reads TGCGCCAGCAGCCTGTATAGCGGGTCTAGCACAGATACGCAGTATTTT. This gives the protein CASSLYSGSSTDTQYF.

The rearrangement uses TRBV7-2 and TRBJ2-5, with D hard to call. The length of the CDR3 is 14 residues. Germline V CDR1 and CDR2: SGHTA, FQGNSA. Trimming took off 5 bases at V and 5 bases at J, with 15 bases between the two ends. The chain's CDR3 is CASSHPNSVETQYF. The CDR3 nucleotides read TGTGCCAGCAGCCACCCCAACTCCGTCGAGACCCAGTACTTC.

The chain links TRBV4-2 to TRBJ2-5; D gene uncertain. CDR3 size: 14 residues. The V gene lost 0 bases and the J gene lost 4 bases, with 9 bases spanning the gap. Germline V lookup: CDR1 LGHNA, CDR2 YNFKEQ. The CDR3 protein is CASSQERLGETQYF. CDR3 DNA sequence: TGTGCCAGCAGCCAAGAAAGACTGGGAGAGACCCAGTACTTC.

CDR3 region: CASSAPGGLLGEQYF. CDR3 in DNA: TGTGCCAGCAGCGCCCCGGGGGGTCTCTTGGGCGAGCAGTACTTC. The chain joins TRBV11-2 to TRBJ2-7; TRBD2 matches 7 bases. V was clipped by 5 bases and J by 6 bases; unmatched bases: 13. Germline assignment: CDR1 SGHAT and CDR2 FQNNGV. The CDR3 has 15 residues.

This clonotype was recorded a few times. Sequence at one end of the junction differs from germline and may be a read error. The chain uses TRBV5-1 and TRBJ1-2; TRBD1 might be the D (5 bases). The CDR3 covers 13 residues. Germline CDR1 and CDR2: SGHRS and YFSETQ. For the CDR3, the DNA is TGCGCCAGCAGCTTAGACAGAAACTCTGGCTACACCTTC. It translates to CASSLDRNSGYTF.

The chain recombines TRBV9 with TRBJ1-4, with TRBD1 as a possible D gene (6 bases). Trimming took off 0 bases at V and 7 bases at J, with 13 bases between the two ends. The CDR3 spans 15 residues. Per the germline V gene, CDR1 is SGDLS and CDR2 is YYNGEE. CDR3 sequence (DNA): TGTGCCAGCAGCGTAGGGGGGGGCGCGTCTGAAAAACTGTTTTTT. Translating gives CASSVGGGASEKLFF.